Listed below are T cell receptor beta chains from one sample, sequenced in a study of cytomegalovirus exposure and HLA in healthy donors. Sequencing was performed with immunoSEQ multiplex PCR; in TCRdb, only in-frame clones are kept and a portion is missing. The repertoire holds around 90,000 clones, with 65% to 80% as singletons. The material sequenced was PBMCs. The receptors shown here come from a man aged 25 to 45 in good health and CMV-seronegative. Both conserved end residues are trimmed from each CDR3. For some rows the clone size is stated as once, few or many, or as a class when expanded; others skip it.

-,14,TRBJ1-5,TRBV19,ASSIFGQGENQPQH
-,13,TRBJ1-2,TRBV4-1,ASSQGRGGVYGYT
-,15,TRBJ1-1,TRBV15,ATSGGATGALNTEAF
-,13,TRBJ1-2,TRBV19,ASSTLGGQGSGYT
-,12,TRBJ2-2,TRBV6-5,ASSYYWATGELF
-,12,TRBJ1-2,TRBV10-3,AISEFRENYGYT
-,11,TRBJ1-5,TRBV28,ASSLEGNDGKH
-,10,TRBJ2-7,TRBV29-1,SVGDREYEQY
-,14,TRBJ2-3,TRBV9,ASSAFGRGRTDTQY
-,15,TRBJ1-3,TRBV7-2,ASSPGTGEIGGNTIY
-,13,TRBJ1-1,TRBV9,ASSVGASRAAEAF
-,15,TRBJ1-2,TRBV7-2,ASSLAGGNRRSYGYT
-,15,TRBJ1-5,TRBV19,ASTPDRGLGSNQPQH
few,14,TRBJ2-7,TRBV7-2,ASSLPSDRSSYEQY
-,15,TRBJ1-3,TRBV19,ASSLRGQGSSGNTIY
-,14,TRBJ2-1,TRBV5-3,ARSLLAGSSYNEQF
-,11,TRBJ2-2,TRBV4-3,ASSDGGTGELF
-,13,TRBJ1-3,TRBV28,ASSFSRGSGNTIY
-,14,TRBJ1-5,TRBV7-8,ASSSSRGKGNQPQH
-,13,TRBJ2-3,TRBV9,ASSVWDSSTDTQY
-,13,TRBJ1-2,TRBV28,ASSLPGQGHWGYT
-,11,TRBJ1-2,TRBV6-5,ASTLNRVDGYT
-,14,TRBJ1-3,TRBV30,AWSGHRRTSGNTIY
few,14,TRBJ2-7,TRBV10-1,ASSESLGTRLGEQY
-,10,TRBJ1-1,TRBV7-9,SSSSSNTEAF
-,17,TRBJ2-2,TRBV4-3,ASSQDHSRGGWNTGELF
-,13,TRBJ1-1,TRBV5-4,ASSPGTGANTEAF
-,13,TRBJ1-1,TRBV6-5,ASRAGGTANTEAF
-,13,TRBJ1-2,TRBV9,ASSVVSDGQYGYT
few,16,TRBJ1-1,TRBV10-2,ASSEIGTRYPLNTEAF
once,9,TRBJ1-1,TRBV28,ASKLNTEAF
-,16,TRBJ2-5,TRBV4-2,ASSRGGTTGGQGETQY
-,11,TRBJ1-5,TRBV5-1,ASSSGGDQPQH
-,13,TRBJ1-5,TRBV7-8,ASSLAHGWRQPQH
-,15,TRBJ1-2,TRBV9,ASSLEGAPTAQNGYT
-,13,TRBJ1-2,TRBV7-2,ASSLAGQRNYGYT
-,12,TRBJ1-1,TRBV7-3,ASSLTGGKTEAF
-,15,TRBJ1-4,TRBV4-1,ASSQPGQGTTIGKLF
-,13,TRBJ1-1,TRBV5-4,ASSLRSTTNTEAF
-,13,TRBJ2-3,TRBV18,ASSERTGGADTQY
-,11,TRBJ1-2,TRBV5-4,ASSASGSMRYT
few,12,TRBJ1-1,TRBV4-1,ASSHARGNTEAF
-,9,TRBJ1-4,TRBV29-1,SVEGPEKLF
-,13,TRBJ2-7,TRBV9,ASSGSSGTDNEQY